A single sample gave rise to the 12 T cell receptor beta chains below, sequenced in a study of blood T cell repertoires in COVID-19. The table came from immunoSEQ multiplex PCR; TCRdb's copy has only in-frame clones and leaves some out. The profile shows fewer than 150,000 clones, more than 80% of them singletons. Sequencing was carried out using peripheral blood. The receptors originated from a human donor in a cohort sampled during active COVID-19.

This clone was found many times. The chain uses TRBV7-2 and TRBJ2-7; TRBD1 matches 10 bases. V dropped 5 bases and J dropped 6; count of bases not matched to a gene: 7. The CDR3 sequence is 14 residues long. Germline CDR1 SGHTA, CDR2 FQGNSA. CDR3 amino acids: CASSLRDRGAEQYF. CDR3 sequence (DNA): TGTGCCAGCAGCCTAAGGGACAGGGGTGCCGAGCAGTACTTC.

The V call is TRBV7-9, the J call TRBJ2-5; tentatively, D is TRBD2 (5 bases). CDR1 is SEHNR and CDR2 is FQNEAQ in the germline V gene (reference sequence). The CDR3 has 15 residues. The V end lost 5 bases, the J end lost 5 bases, and 18 bases lay between the germline ends. The CDR3: CASSLRRRGLETQYF. The CDR3 coding sequence is TGTGCCAGCAGCCTACGACGCCGGGGATTGGAGACCCAGTACTTC.

This sequence joins TRBV19 and TRBJ1-2; unclear D gene. In germline, CDR1 is LNHDA, CDR2 SQIVND (reference sequence). The CDR3 covers 13 residues. Deletions cut 7 bases from V and 4 bases from J, with 13 bases between. DNA for the CDR3: TGTGCCAGTAAGGCGGGGTTCAGCTATGGCTACACCTTC. It yields the protein CASKAGFSYGYTF.

V is TRBV7-9 and J is TRBJ2-2, with a weak D call TRBD1 (6 bases). Germline assignment: CDR1 SEHNR and CDR2 FQNEAQ (reference sequence). The CDR3 has 13 amino acids. V was cut by 3 bases and J by 4 bases, with 6 bases left in between. CDR3 DNA sequence: TGTGCCAGCAGCTTCAGGGGCACCGGGGAGCTGTTTTTT. This translates into CASSFRGTGELFF.

The chain employs TRBV12-2 and TRBJ2-3; the table's D gene call, TRBD2, was not cross checked with the DNA. TRBV12-2 is a recognized pseudogene. This CDR3 comprises 15 residues. This CDR3 is CASRLSASLTDTQYF. CDR3 DNA: TGTGCAAGTCGCTTAAGTGCGTCCCTCACAGATACGCAGTATTTT.

The chain couples TRBV6-6 to TRBJ1-2; 8 bases are shared with TRBD1. The CDR3 loop spans 15 amino acids. Germline trimming cut 0 bases from V and 6 bases from J; bases unmatched to any gene: 6. Germline V gene sequence: CDR1 MNHNY, CDR2 SVGAGI (reference sequence). For the CDR3, the DNA is TGTGCCAGCAGTTACTCCGGGACAGGCCCTAATGGCTACACCTTC. Its protein product is CASSYSGTGPNGYTF.

This clone has only one observation. The rearrangement uses TRBV7-2 and TRBJ1-1, with D perhaps matching TRBD1 (5 bases). Looked up from germline, CDR1 is SGHTA and CDR2 is FQGNSA. V was cut by 1 base and J by 3 bases, with 12 bases left in between. The CDR3 runs 15 residues. CDR3 sequence reads: CASSLVAGPYTEAFF. CDR3 nucleotides: TGTGCCAGCAGCTTAGTAGCAGGGCCATACACTGAAGCTTTCTTT.

This clone appeared a few times. The V call is TRBV7-2, the J call TRBJ2-3; D might be TRBD2 (6 bases). V shed 1 base and J shed 8 bases, with 10 bases lying between them. CDR1 is SGHTA and CDR2 is FQGNSA in the germline V gene. The CDR3 runs 13 residues. The CDR3 region is CASSLGDLTTQYF. DNA of the CDR3: TGTGCCAGCAGCTTAGGGGACTTGACTACGCAGTATTTT.

The rearrangement joins TRBV29-1 to TRBJ2-1; D possibly corresponds to TRBD2 (6 bases). Germline assignment: CDR1 SQVTM and CDR2 ANQGSEA. The germline V and J ends were trimmed by 6 bases and 6 bases, with 18 bases remaining between them. CDR3 size: 14 residues. The DNA for the CDR3 is TGCAGCGTGGCTTTCGGGGGTGGCTCCAATGAGCAGTTCTTC. The encoded protein is CSVAFGGGSNEQFF.

The rearrangement joins TRBV6-5 to TRBJ1-2; D is unresolved. Looked up from germline, CDR1 is MNHEY and CDR2 is SVGAGI. V lost 5 bases, J lost 6 bases, and 16 bases lay in between. The CDR3 is made up of 14 amino acids. The CDR3 region is CASSISGSVHGYTF. Written as DNA, the CDR3 is TGTGCCAGCAGTATCTCGGGGTCGGTTCATGGCTACACCTTC.

The chain joins TRBV6-2 or TRBV6-3 to TRBJ2-7; TRBD2 is a possible D gene (6 bases). The CDR3 extends over 13 amino acids. Between the trimmed V and J ends, which lost 5 bases and 0 bases, there was a span of 8 bases. Germline lookup yields CDR1 MNHEY and CDR2 SVGEGT. CDR3 in amino acids: CASSRLVSYEQYV. CDR3 in DNA: TGTGCCAGCAGTCGACTAGTCTCCTACGAGCAGTACGTC.

The genes are TRBV10-3 and TRBJ2-5; D is possibly TRBD2 (7 bases). CDR1 ENHRY and CDR2 SYGVKD come from the germline V gene. V was cut by 0 bases and J by 0 bases, with 14 bases left in between. This CDR3 has 17 amino acids. The CDR3 is CAISESTGGSYQETQYF. For the CDR3, the DNA is TGTGCCATCAGTGAGTCGACGGGGGGCTCGTACCAAGAGACCCAGTACTTC.